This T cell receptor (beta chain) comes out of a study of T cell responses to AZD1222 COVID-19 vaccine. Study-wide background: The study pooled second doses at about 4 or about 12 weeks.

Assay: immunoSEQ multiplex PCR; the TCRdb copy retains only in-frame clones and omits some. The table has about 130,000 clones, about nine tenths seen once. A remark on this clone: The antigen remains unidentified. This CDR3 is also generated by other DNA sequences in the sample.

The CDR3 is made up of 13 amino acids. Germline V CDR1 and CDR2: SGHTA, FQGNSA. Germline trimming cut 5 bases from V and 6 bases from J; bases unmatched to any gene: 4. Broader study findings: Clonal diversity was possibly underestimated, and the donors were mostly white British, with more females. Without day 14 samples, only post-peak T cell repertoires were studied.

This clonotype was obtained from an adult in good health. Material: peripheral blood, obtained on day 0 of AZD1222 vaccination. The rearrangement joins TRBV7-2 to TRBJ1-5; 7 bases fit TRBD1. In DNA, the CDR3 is TGTGCCAGCAGCCCTGACAGGGTTCAGCCCCAGCATTTT. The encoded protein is CASSPDRVQPQHF.